Following are 9 T cell receptor beta chains from one sample sequenced in a study of cytomegalovirus exposure and HLA in healthy donors. Amplification used 60 Vbeta primers and 13 Jbeta primers. This table comes from immunoSEQ multiplex PCR, and its TCRdb copy is limited to in-frame clones, with some not included. Of around 120,000 clones in the sample, about 76% were seen once. The sequenced sample consisted of PBMCs. Receptors were obtained from a man aged 18 to 35 in good health and CMV-seronegative.

The rearrangement uses TRBV19 and TRBJ1-1; no firm D call. The V end lost 7 bases, the J end lost 0 bases, and 9 bases lay between the germline ends. This CDR3 is built from 13 residues. In germline, CDR1 is LNHDA, CDR2 SQIVND (reference sequence). The DNA for the CDR3 is TGTGCCAGTATACAAGAAATGAACACTGAAGCTTTCTTT. It is translated as CASIQEMNTEAFF.

The V gene is TRBV27, the J gene TRBJ2-7, with D tentatively TRBD1 (7 bases). There are 17 residues in the CDR3. Germline assignment: CDR1 MNHEY and CDR2 SMNVEV (reference sequence). V dropped 5 bases and J dropped 6 bases, with 26 bases sitting between them. CDR3 nucleotides: TGTGCCAGCAGTCCGTCCCATCTACAGGGGAGGATGGCCGAGCAGTACTTC. Translation gives CASSPSHLQGRMAEQYF.

The chain uses TRBV7-9 and TRBJ1-4; TRBD1 matches 8 bases. Germline V gives CDR1 SEHNR, CDR2 FQNEAQ (reference sequence). The CDR3 length is 15 residues. The V gene end was trimmed by 3 bases and the J gene end by 8 bases; junction bases not matched to a gene: 8. For the CDR3, the DNA is TGTGCCAGCAGCTTCCCGGGACAGGAAAACGAAAAACTGTTTTTT. It encodes CASSFPGQENEKLFF. The entire variable domain, with the rest obtained from reference TRBV7-9 and TRBJ1-4, is as follows: DTGVSQNPRHKITKRGQNVTFRCDPISEHNRLYWYRQTLGQGPEFLTYFQNEAQLEKSRLLSDRFSAERPKGSFSTLEIQRTEQGDSAMYLCASSFPGQENEKLFFGSGTQLSVL.

The chain has TRBV5-1 and TRBJ2-3; D may be TRBD2 (5 bases). Germline loops: CDR1 SGHRS, CDR2 YFSETQ. The V and J ends lost 2 bases and 3 bases respectively, with 16 bases between them. This CDR3 spans 16 amino acids. The CDR3 loop reads CASSLNGREKTDTQYF. CDR3 nucleotide sequence: TGCGCCAGCAGCTTAAACGGACGGGAAAAAACAGATACGCAGTATTTT.

The rearrangement links TRBV7-2 to TRBJ1-1, with 7 positions matching TRBD1. The CDR3 length is 16 residues. The germline gives CDR1 SGHTA, CDR2 FQGNSA. V dropped 2 bases and J dropped 0; count of bases not matched to a gene: 6. This CDR3 is CASSLTGQQMNTEAFF. Written as DNA, the CDR3 is TGTGCCAGCAGCTTAACGGGACAGCAGATGAACACTGAAGCTTTCTTT.

V usage is TRBV6-1 and J usage is TRBJ1-5; D not certain. Germline V gives CDR1 MNHNS, CDR2 SASEGT. The CDR3 spans 15 residues. Trimming removed 3 bases from V and 3 bases from J, with 12 bases in between. CDR3 in DNA: TGTGCCAGCAGTGATCGGAGGATCGTCAATCAGCCCCAGCATTTT. Amino acids: CASSDRRIVNQPQHF.

The rearrangement joins TRBV5-1 to TRBJ1-2; D perhaps matches TRBD1 (6 bases). Germline CDR1 reads SGHRS; CDR2 reads YFSETQ. V was cut by 3 bases and J by 3 bases, with 15 bases left in between. CDR3 length: 15 amino acids. In nucleotides, the CDR3 is TGCGCCAGCAGCTCGTCAGGGGCCGGAGACTATGGCTACACCTTC. Translated, it gives CASSSSGAGDYGYTF.

The chain combines TRBV6-5 with TRBJ2-3, with D perhaps TRBD2 (5 bases). V was shortened by 5 bases and J by 0 bases, with 9 bases between the two germline ends. CDR3 length: 14 amino acids. CDR1 and CDR2 from the germline V gene are MNHEY and SVGAGI. The CDR3 DNA is TGTGCCAGCAGTGCACGGGGTAGCACAGATACGCAGTATTTT. It specifies CASSARGSTDTQYF.

Here the CDR3 reads CASSGTEYEQYF. CDR3 DNA: TGTGCCAGCAGCGGGACAGAATACGAGCAGTACTTC. The V gene is TRBV28, the J gene TRBJ2-7; 7 nucleotides align to TRBD1. The V segment lost 6 bases and the J segment 4 bases; nucleotides outside the gene matches: 3. The CDR3 is made up of 12 amino acids. The germline gives CDR1 MDHEN, CDR2 SYDVKM. Using reference TRBV28 and TRBJ2-7 for the parts outside the CDR3, the full variable domain is DVKVTQSSRYLVKRTGEKVFLECVQDMDHENMFWYRQDPGLGLRLIYFSYDVKMKEKGDIPEGYSVSREKKERFSLILESASTNQTSMYLCASSGTEYEQYFGPGTRLTVT.